Here is one T cell receptor beta chain with its context. At one boundary the junction diverges from the germline segment, which might be a read error. This specimen belongs to a study of blood T cells in healthy people across ages. Alongside a J-beta primer mix, a sample-barcoded 5' primer served in a second PCR lasting roughly 7 to 11 cycles. From the 5' RACE reads, TCRdb called clonotypes with MiXCR, one entry per CDR3 protein. The table lists approximately 1.5 million distinct CDR3 sequences, roughly a third of them singletons. The sequence came from a woman in her 30s in good health. The specimen was blood.

The CDR3 protein is CASSLQGVEQDF. CDR3 nucleotide sequence: TGTGCCAGCAGTCTTCAGGGTGTTGAGCAGGACTTC. The chain has TRBV12-3 or TRBV12-4 and TRBJ2-1; TRBD1 might be the D (5 bases). The CDR3 extends over 12 amino acids.